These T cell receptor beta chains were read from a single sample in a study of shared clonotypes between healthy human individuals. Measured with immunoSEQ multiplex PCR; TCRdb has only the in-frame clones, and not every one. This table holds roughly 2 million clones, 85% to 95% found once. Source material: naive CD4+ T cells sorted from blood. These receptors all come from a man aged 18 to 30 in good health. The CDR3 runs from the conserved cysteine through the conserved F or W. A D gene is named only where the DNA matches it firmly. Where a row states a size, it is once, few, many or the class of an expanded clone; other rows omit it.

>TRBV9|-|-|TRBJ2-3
TGTGCCAGCAGCCCCCAGGTGGTGAGCACAGATACGCAGTATTTT
CASSPQVVSTDTQYF
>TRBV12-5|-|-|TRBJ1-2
TGTGCTAGTGGTTTGGTACTATACGGGGTTAACTATGGCTACACCTTC
CASGLVLYGVNYGYTF
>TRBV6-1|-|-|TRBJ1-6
TGTGCCAGCACTCTAAGGGCGTCCCATAATTCACCCCTCCACTTT
CASTLRASHNSPLHF
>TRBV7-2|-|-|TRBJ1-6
TGTGCCAGCAGCTTAGCTCCCAATTCACCCCTCCACTTT
CASSLAPNSPLHF
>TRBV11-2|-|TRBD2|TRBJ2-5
TGTGCCAGCAGCTTAGTGCGGGAGGGCTTTAAGACCCAGTACTTC
CASSLVREGFKTQYF
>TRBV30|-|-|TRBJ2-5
TGTGCCTGGAGCCAGGGGTTTGCGGTAACGGAGACCCAGTACTTC
CAWSQGFAVTETQYF
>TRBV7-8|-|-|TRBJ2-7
TGTGCCAGCAGTAAGGGCTACGACTACGAGCAGTACTTC
CASSKGYDYEQYF
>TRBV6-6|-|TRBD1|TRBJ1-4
TGTGCCAGCATCAATACAGGGGGCCCATCTAATGAAAAACTGTTTTTT
CASINTGGPSNEKLFF
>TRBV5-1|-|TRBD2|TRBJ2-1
TGCGCCAGCAGCTTAGAGGTAGCGGGAGTAGGTGAGCAGTTCTTC
CASSLEVAGVGEQFF
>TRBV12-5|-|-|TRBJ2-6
TGTGCTAGTGGTGTACGGGCCAACGTCCTGACTTTC
CASGVRANVLTF
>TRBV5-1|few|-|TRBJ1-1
TGCGCCAGCAGCTCAGACACTGAAGCTTTCTTT
CASSSDTEAFF
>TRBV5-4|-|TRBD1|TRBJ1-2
TGTGCCAGCAGCTTGGCCGGCCAGGGGGCTCGGGGCTACACCTTC
CASSLAGQGARGYTF
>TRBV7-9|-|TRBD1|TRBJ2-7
TGTGCCAGCAGCTTGATGGGGACAGGTCGGCACGAGCAGTACTTC
CASSLMGTGRHEQYF
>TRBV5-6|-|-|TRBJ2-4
TGTGCCAGCAGCTTGGATGCCCCAGGCAGGGACATTCAGTACTTC
CASSLDAPGRDIQYF
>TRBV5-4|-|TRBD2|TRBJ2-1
TGTGCCAGCAGCCTGCAGGGGCGGGGGGGCCCGAGCTCCTACAATGAGCAGTTCTTC
CASSLQGRGGPSSYNEQFF